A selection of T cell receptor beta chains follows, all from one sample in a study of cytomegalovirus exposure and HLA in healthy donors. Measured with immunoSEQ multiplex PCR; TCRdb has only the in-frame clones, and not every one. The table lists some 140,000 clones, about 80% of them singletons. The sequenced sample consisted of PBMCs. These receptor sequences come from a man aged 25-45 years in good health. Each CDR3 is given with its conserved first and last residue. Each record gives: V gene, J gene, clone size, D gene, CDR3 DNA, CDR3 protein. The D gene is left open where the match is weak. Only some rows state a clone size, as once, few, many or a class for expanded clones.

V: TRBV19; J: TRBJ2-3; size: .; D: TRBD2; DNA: TGTGCCAGTAGTACGGCTAGCGGGAGGCCCACAGATACGCAGTATTTT; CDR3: CASSTASGRPTDTQYF
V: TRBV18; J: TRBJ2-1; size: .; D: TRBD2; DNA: TGTGCCAGCTCACCAATATCTAGCGGGAGCCCCAATGAGCAGTTCTTC; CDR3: CASSPISSGSPNEQFF
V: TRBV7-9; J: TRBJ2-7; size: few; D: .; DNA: TGTGCCAGCAGCCAGGGCCCTAGTAGCTCCTACGAGCAGTACTTC; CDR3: CASSQGPSSSYEQYF
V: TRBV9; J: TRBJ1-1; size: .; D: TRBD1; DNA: TGTGCCAGCAGTATGGGGACAGGGGTTGGAAACACTGAAGCTTTCTTT; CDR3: CASSMGTGVGNTEAFF
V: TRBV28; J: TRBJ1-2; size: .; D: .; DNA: TGTGCCACCCTGACTGCCCTGACTAACTATGGCTACACCTTC; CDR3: CATLTALTNYGYTF
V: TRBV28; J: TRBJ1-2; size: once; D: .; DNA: TGTGCCAGCAGCACCGGGGGGGCTAACTATGGCTACACCTTC; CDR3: CASSTGGANYGYTF
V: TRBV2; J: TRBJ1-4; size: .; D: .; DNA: TGTGCCAGTGCGGGATGGGCTAATGAAAAACTGTTTTTT; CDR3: CASAGWANEKLFF
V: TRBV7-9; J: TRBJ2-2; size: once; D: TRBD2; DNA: TGTTCCAGCAGCTTAGTTCTAGCGGGAGGACTCGGGGAGCTGTTTTTT; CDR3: CSSSLVLAGGLGELFF
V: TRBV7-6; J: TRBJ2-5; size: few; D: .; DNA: TGTGCCAGCAGCCCCCTGGGGCCCCGGCAAGAGACCCAGTACTTC; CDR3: CASSPLGPRQETQYF
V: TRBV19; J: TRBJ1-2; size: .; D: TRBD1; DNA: TGTGCCAGTCGAAGGACGCACGATCCGACAGGGGACTATGGCTACACCTTC; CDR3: CASRRTHDPTGDYGYTF
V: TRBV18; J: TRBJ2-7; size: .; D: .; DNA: TGTGCCAGCTCACCAACCTCAACAACCTACGAGCAGTACTTC; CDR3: CASSPTSTTYEQYF
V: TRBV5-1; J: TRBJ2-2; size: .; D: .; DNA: TGCGCCAGCAGCTTGGCTCCCGGGGAGCTGTTTTTT; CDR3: CASSLAPGELFF
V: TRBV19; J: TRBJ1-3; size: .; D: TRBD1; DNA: TGTGCCAGTAGTGCGCGACAGGGTGAAAACTCTGGAAACACCATATATTTT; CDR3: CASSARQGENSGNTIYF
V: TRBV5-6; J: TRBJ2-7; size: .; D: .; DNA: TGTGCCAGCAGCCCAGGAGGGAGCGGTTCCTACGAGCAGTACTTC; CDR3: CASSPGGSGSYEQYF
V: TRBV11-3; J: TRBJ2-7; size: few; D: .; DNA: TGTGCCAGCAGGAACCCAGGGGCCTACGAGCAGTACTTC; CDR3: CASRNPGAYEQYF
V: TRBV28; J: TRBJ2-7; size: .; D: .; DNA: TGTGCCAGCGGTGACAGTGCCTACGAGCAGTACTTC; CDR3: CASGDSAYEQYF
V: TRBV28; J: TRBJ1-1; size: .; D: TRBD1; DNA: TGTGCCAGCAGTGTAACAGGGGGACACACTGAAGCTTTCTTT; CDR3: CASSVTGGHTEAFF
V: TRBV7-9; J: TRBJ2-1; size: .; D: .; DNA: TGTGCCAGCAGCCGAGGGTTGAGCTCCTACAATGAGCAGTTCTTC; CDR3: CASSRGLSSYNEQFF
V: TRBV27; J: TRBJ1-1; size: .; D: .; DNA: TGTGCCAGCAGTTTATGGGAGGGTGAGAACACTGAAGCTTTCTTT; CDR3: CASSLWEGENTEAFF
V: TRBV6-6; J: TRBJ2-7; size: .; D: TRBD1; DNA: TGTGCCAGCACCGAGGGACAGTTCTACGAGCAGCACTTC; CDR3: CASTEGQFYEQHF
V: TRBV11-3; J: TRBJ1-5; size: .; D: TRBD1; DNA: TGTGCCAGCAGCTCGGCAGGACAGGGCAGCAATCAGCCCCAGCATTTT; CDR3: CASSSAGQGSNQPQHF
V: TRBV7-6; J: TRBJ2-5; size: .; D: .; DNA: TGTGCCAGCAGCCCAATTAGGAGGGAGACCCAGTACTTC; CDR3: CASSPIRRETQYF
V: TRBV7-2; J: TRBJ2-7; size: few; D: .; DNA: TGTGCCAGCAGCTTTGATGACACCCGCTCCTACGAGCAGTACTTC; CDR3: CASSFDDTRSYEQYF
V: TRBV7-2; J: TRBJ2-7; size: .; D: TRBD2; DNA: TGTGCCAGCAGTCCCACTAGCGGACGTTCTTTGGAGTACTTC; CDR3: CASSPTSGRSLEYF
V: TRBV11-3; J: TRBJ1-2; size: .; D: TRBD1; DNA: TGTGCCAGCGGGGACAGGGGGCGCGTAGCCTACACCTTC; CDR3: CASGDRGRVAYTF
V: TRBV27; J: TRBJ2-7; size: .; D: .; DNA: TGTGCCAGCAGTTTAGCTCAGTACTCCTACGAGCAGTACTTC; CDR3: CASSLAQYSYEQYF
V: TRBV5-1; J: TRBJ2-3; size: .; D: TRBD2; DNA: TGCGCCAGCAGCAGGGACATAGCGGGGGTTACAGATACGCAGTATTTT; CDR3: CASSRDIAGVTDTQYF
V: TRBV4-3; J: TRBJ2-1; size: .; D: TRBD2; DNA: TGCGCCAGCAGCAAGCGGGAGGGCCGGTATGAGCAGTTCTTC; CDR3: CASSKREGRYEQFF
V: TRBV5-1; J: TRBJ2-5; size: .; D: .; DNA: TGCGCCAGCAGCGCGATCGGTGGACAAGGGTGGCTGGACGAGTACTTC; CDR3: CASSAIGGQGWLDEYF
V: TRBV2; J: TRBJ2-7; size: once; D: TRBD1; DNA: TGTGCCAGCATCGGTCCTACAGGGGGACCTTACGAGCAGTACTTC; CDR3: CASIGPTGGPYEQYF
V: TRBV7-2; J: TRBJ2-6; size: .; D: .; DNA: TGTGCCAGCAGCCCCCAGGGTGGCCTCCCCTCTGGGGCCAACGTCCTGACTTTC; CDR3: CASSPQGGLPSGANVLTF
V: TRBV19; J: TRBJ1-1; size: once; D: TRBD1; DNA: TGTGCCAGTAGTACCGGACAGGGACCAGCTTTCTTT; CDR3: CASSTGQGPAFF
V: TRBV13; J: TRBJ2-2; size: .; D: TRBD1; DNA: TGTGCCAGCAGCCGGGGACAGGGGAACACCGGGGAGCTGTTTTTT; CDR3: CASSRGQGNTGELFF
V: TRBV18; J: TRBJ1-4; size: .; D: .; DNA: TGTGCCAGCTCACCAAACGCCGGGGGTAATGAAAAACTGTTTTTT; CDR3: CASSPNAGGNEKLFF
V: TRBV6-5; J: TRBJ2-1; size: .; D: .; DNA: TGTGCCAGCAGAATGAGCGATGAGCAGTTCTTC; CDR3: CASRMSDEQFF
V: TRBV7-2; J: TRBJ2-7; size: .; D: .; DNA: TGTGCCAGCAGCCCTATTGGACAGTCCCAGTACTTC; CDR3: CASSPIGQSQYF
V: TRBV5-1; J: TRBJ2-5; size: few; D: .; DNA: TGCGCCAGCAGCTTGGTAGCACAGATCCAGGGGGAGACCCAGTACTTC; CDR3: CASSLVAQIQGETQYF
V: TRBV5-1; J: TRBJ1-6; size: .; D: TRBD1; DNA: TGCGCCAGCAGGCATCCGGGACAGGGGGAGAGATCACCCCTCCACTTT; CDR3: CASRHPGQGERSPLHF
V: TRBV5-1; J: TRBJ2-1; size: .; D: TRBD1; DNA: TGCGCCAGCAGCTCTCGGACAGGGGGCAATGAGCAGTTCTTC; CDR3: CASSSRTGGNEQFF
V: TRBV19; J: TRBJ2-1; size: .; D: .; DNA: TGTGCCAGTAGGAGCCCCCTAGGGGGGCAGTTCTTC; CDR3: CASRSPLGGQFF
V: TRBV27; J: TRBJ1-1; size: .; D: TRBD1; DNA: TGTGCCAGCAGTCTCTCCTTACAGGGGTACACTGAAGCTTTCTTT; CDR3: CASSLSLQGYTEAFF
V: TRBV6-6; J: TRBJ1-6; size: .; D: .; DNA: TGTGCCAGCTCCCCCCGGGATAATTCACCCCTCCACTTT; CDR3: CASSPRDNSPLHF
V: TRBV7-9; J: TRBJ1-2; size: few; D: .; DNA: TGTTCCAGCACCCCTGCGGACAGTCCCTATGGCTACACCTTC; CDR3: CSSTPADSPYGYTF
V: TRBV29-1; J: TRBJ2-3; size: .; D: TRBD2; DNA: TGCAGCGTTGATGCTAGCGGGAATTGGGATACGCAGTATTTT; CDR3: CSVDASGNWDTQYF
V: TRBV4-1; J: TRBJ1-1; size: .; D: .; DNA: TGCGCCAGCAGCCAAAGGTCGGGTGCGAACACTGAAGCTTTCTTT; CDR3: CASSQRSGANTEAFF
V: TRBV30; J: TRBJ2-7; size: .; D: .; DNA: TGTGCCTGGAGTGTGAGCTACGAGCAGTACTTC; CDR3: CAWSVSYEQYF
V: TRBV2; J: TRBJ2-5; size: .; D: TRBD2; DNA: TGTGCCAGCAGTGAACCAGCGGGAGCGTCGATGGAGCGAGAGACCCAGTACTTC; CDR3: CASSEPAGASMERETQYF
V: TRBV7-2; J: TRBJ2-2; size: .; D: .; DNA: TGTGCCAGCAGCTTAGGGGACTTCACCGACACCGGGGAGCTGTTTTTT; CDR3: CASSLGDFTDTGELFF
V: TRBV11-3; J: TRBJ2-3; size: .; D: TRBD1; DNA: TGTGCCAGCAGCGAGGGGACAGGGGTTTTCGGAGATACGCAGTATTTT; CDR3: CASSEGTGVFGDTQYF
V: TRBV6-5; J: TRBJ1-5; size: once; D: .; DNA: TGTGCCAGCAGTTACTCGAGAGGTAATCAGCCCCAGCATTTT; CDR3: CASSYSRGNQPQHF
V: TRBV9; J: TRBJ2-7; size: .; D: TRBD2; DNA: TGTGCCAGCAGCGCAGGGACTAGCGGATATTACGAGCAGTACTTC; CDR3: CASSAGTSGYYEQYF
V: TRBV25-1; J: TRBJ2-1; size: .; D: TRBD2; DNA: TGTGCCAGCAGTGAAGGAGGTGGGGGAAGCGGGAGTGGTGAGCAGTTCTTC; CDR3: CASSEGGGGSGSGEQFF
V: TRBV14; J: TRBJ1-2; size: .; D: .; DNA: TGTGCCAGCAGCCGGGACATTAGGGGCTACACCTTC; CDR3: CASSRDIRGYTF